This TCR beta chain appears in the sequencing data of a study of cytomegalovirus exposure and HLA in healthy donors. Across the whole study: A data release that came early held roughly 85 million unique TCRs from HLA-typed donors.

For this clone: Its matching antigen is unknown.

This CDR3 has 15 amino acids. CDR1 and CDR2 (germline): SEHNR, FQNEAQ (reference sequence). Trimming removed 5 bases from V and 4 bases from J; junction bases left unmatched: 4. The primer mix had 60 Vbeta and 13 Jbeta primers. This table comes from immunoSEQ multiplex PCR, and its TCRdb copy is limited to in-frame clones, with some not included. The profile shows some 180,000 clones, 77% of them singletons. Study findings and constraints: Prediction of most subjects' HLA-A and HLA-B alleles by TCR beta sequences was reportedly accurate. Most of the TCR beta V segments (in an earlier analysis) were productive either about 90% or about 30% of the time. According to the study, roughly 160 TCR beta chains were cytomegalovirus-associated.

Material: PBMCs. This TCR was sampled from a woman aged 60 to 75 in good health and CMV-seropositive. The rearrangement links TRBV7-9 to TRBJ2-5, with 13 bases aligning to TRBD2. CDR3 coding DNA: TGTGCCAGCAGCAAGGGACTAGCGGGGAGAGAGACCCAGTACTTC. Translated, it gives CASSKGLAGRETQYF. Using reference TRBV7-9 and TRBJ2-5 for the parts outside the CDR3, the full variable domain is DTGVSQNPRHKITKRGQNVTFRCDPISEHNRLYWYRQTLGQGPEFLTYFQNEAQLEKSRLLSDRFSAERPKGSFSTLEIQRTEQGDSAMYLCASSKGLAGRETQYFGPGTRLLVL.